This T cell receptor (beta chain) was recorded in a study of blood T cell repertoires in COVID-19. Study information: Sites in the United States, Italy and Spain provided acute and convalescent COVID-19 samples.

Authors' analysis steps: Researchers report that nucleated cell counts were estimated from reference gene primer amplification. Produced via immunoSEQ multiplex PCR; TCRdb's table is partial and in-frame only. That table gives V, J and clone size, and the DNA gave D and trimming. Altogether over 300,000 clones are present, roughly 85% being singletons, with the ten largest covering 4.5% to 7%. V gave up 5 bases and J gave up 5 bases, with 12 bases separating them. CDR1 and CDR2 from the germline V gene are LGHNT and FRNRAP. The CDR3 spans 13 residues. Cohorts were based on clinical histories the participants reported. Symptom resolution, clearance, or two negative PCRs marked the recovered donors of Cohort 3.

The chain combines TRBV12-5 with TRBJ1-2; D possibly corresponds to TRBD1 (5 bases). The sequence came from a woman in her 30s who had recovered from COVID-19. The sample consisted of PBMCs or T cells enriched from blood (not recorded which). The CDR3 reads CASGPGTSYGYTF. The CDR3 DNA reads as TGTGCTAGTGGTCCCGGGACTTCATATGGCTACACCTTC.